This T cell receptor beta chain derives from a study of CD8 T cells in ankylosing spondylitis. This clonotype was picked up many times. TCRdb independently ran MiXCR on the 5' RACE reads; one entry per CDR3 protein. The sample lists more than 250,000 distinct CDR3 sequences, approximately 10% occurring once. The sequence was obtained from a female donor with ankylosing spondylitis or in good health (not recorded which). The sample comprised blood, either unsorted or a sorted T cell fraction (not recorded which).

CDR3 in DNA: TGTGCCAGCAGTTTAAACAGGAATTCACCCCTCCACTTT. Protein product: CASSLNRNSPLHF. This rearrangement joins TRBV27 to TRBJ1-6, with a weak D call TRBD1 (5 bases). Germline assignment: CDR1 MNHEY and CDR2 SMNVEV (reference sequence). This CDR3 spans 13 amino acids. The ends were cut back, 2 bases at V and 7 bases at J, with 6 bases in the middle.